This is a list of T cell receptor beta chains from one sample in a study of T cells after posttransplantation cyclophosphamide. Data came from immunoSEQ multiplex PCR; TCRdb stores just in-frame clones and leaves some out. The sample yields 30,000 to 45,000 clones, 78% seen once. The sample in question was CD4+ T cells sorted from blood, obtained approximately 1,900 days after a stem cell transplant with posttransplant cyclophosphamide. These TCRs come from a female patient between 35 and 55 years old who received an allogeneic stem cell transplant from a related donor, was CMV-positive, and had no GVHD. Some T cells may originate from the graft donor. CDR3s include the opening cysteine and the closing phenylalanine or tryptophan. D genes are given only for firm matches. Only some rows state a clone size, as once, few, many or a class for expanded clones.

NA,NA,TRBV18,TRBJ2-5,TGTGCCAGCTCACTACGGGGACAAGAGACCCAGTACTTC,CASSLRGQETQYF
NA,few,TRBV9,TRBJ1-1,TGTGCCAGCGGGCTTGCGGGCGCCACTGAAGCTTTCTTT,CASGLAGATEAFF
NA,NA,TRBV18,TRBJ2-1,TGTGCCAGCTCCCTCGAGGGGGTCTCCTACAATGAGCAGTTCTTC,CASSLEGVSYNEQFF
NA,NA,TRBV2,TRBJ2-3,TGTGCCAGCAGTATCCACAGGGAGGATACGCAGTATTTT,CASSIHREDTQYF
NA,few,TRBV7-2,TRBJ2-1,TGTGCCTCCGGGACAGGGTCCCTAGCGGGGTACAATGAGCAGTTCTTC,CASGTGSLAGYNEQFF
NA,NA,TRBV7-9,TRBJ2-7,TGTGCCAGCAGCTTAGACCAGATCTACGAGCAGTACTTC,CASSLDQIYEQYF
NA,NA,TRBV5-5,TRBJ1-5,TGTGCCAGCAGCTTGGCCCCGGCTAGGAGCAATCAGCCCCAGCATTTT,CASSLAPARSNQPQHF
NA,NA,TRBV7-2,TRBJ1-2,TGTGCCAGCAGCTTTGGAGGTTCGGATGGCTACACCTTC,CASSFGGSDGYTF
TRBD2,NA,TRBV7-9,TRBJ2-1,TGTGCCAGCTCCCTCTTGCTCAGCGGGGGTAAAAATGAGCAGTTCTTC,CASSLLLSGGKNEQFF
NA,NA,TRBV7-9,TRBJ1-5,TGTGCCAGCAGCTTAGGCAGTTATCAGCCCCAGCATTTT,CASSLGSYQPQHF
TRBD2,NA,TRBV7-9,TRBJ2-5,TGTGCCAGCAGCTTCCCCGCAACTAGCGGGGGGGAGGGGGAGACCCAGTACTTC,CASSFPATSGGEGETQYF
TRBD2,NA,TRBV10-3,TRBJ2-1,TGTGCCATCAGTGATAGCGGGGGGGCATACAATGAGCAGTTCTTC,CAISDSGGAYNEQFF
TRBD1,NA,TRBV7-2,TRBJ1-5,TGTGCCAGCACCTCGGGCGGGACAGACAATCAGCCCCAGCATTTT,CASTSGGTDNQPQHF
TRBD1,few,TRBV28,TRBJ1-5,TGTGCCAGCAGTTCAGGGGCACAGGGGGCCTCAGGTCAGCCCCAGCATTTT,CASSSGAQGASGQPQHF
NA,NA,TRBV23-1,TRBJ2-5,TGCGCCAGCAGTCTTAGGGGAAAAGAGACCCAGTACTTC,CASSLRGKETQYF
NA,few,TRBV7-6,TRBJ1-1,TGTGCCAGCAGCTCACAGGAAAACACTGAAGCTTTCTTT,CASSSQENTEAFF
TRBD1,NA,TRBV5-1,TRBJ2-7,TGCGCCAGCAGCCTCGGGACAGCCCACAGGTACGAGCAGTACTTC,CASSLGTAHRYEQYF
TRBD2,NA,TRBV13,TRBJ2-3,TGTGCCAGCAGCGCGAGACTAGCGAGAATCACAGATACGCAGTATTTT,CASSARLARITDTQYF
NA,NA,TRBV10-3,TRBJ2-7,TGTGCCATCGGGGCGTACGAGCAGTACTTC,CAIGAYEQYF
TRBD2,NA,TRBV7-9,TRBJ2-5,TGTGCCAGCAGCTTCGGCGGGGGGCGTTTAGAGACCCAGTACTTC,CASSFGGGRLETQYF
NA,few,TRBV19,TRBJ1-3,TGTGCCAGTAGTATTCCTATCGGGTCTGGAAACACCATATATTTT,CASSIPIGSGNTIYF
NA,once,TRBV11-2,TRBJ1-1,TGTGCCAGCAGCTTCGACAGGTTTGGCACTGAAGCTTTCTTT,CASSFDRFGTEAFF
NA,NA,TRBV7-2,TRBJ1-3,TGTGCCAGCAGCTTTAGGGGCCCTGGAAACACCATATATTTT,CASSFRGPGNTIYF
TRBD1,NA,TRBV4-3,TRBJ1-4,TGCGCCAGCAGTTGGGACAGGGGTGGGGAAAAACTGTTTTTT,CASSWDRGGEKLFF
NA,NA,TRBV6-1,TRBJ2-5,TGTGCCAGCAGTGAACTGGAGCCCCAGTACTTC,CASSELEPQYF
NA,NA,TRBV5-4,TRBJ2-7,TGTGCCAGCAGCTTGACGGTCCGCTCCTACGAGCAGTACTTC,CASSLTVRSYEQYF
TRBD1,NA,TRBV28,TRBJ2-2,TGTGCCAGCAGCTGGGGGACAGGGGACACCGGGGAGCTGTTTTTT,CASSWGTGDTGELFF
TRBD1,NA,TRBV5-8,TRBJ1-5,TGTGCCAGCAGCGCCGGGACAGGGGAAAATCAGCCCCAGCATTTT,CASSAGTGENQPQHF
TRBD2,NA,TRBV27,TRBJ2-7,TGTGCCAGCATGGGACTAGCGGGGGTTGAGCAGTACTTC,CASMGLAGVEQYF
TRBD1,NA,TRBV11-2,TRBJ1-2,TGTGCCAGCAGCTTACGACAGGGGACCTATGGCTACACCTTC,CASSLRQGTYGYTF
TRBD1,NA,TRBV19,TRBJ2-5,TGTGCCAGTAGTAAGGGGGCTTCCCAAGAGACCCAGTACTTC,CASSKGASQETQYF
NA,NA,TRBV19,TRBJ1-1,TGTGCCAGTAGTCGACAGGACACTGAAGCTTTCTTT,CASSRQDTEAFF
NA,NA,TRBV4-1,TRBJ1-1,TGCGCCAGCAGCCCCTCAGGGGTGGTGAACACTGAAGCTTTCTTT,CASSPSGVVNTEAFF
NA,NA,TRBV5-4,TRBJ1-5,TGTGCCACTAATCCTGGAGGGCCGGGGAGCAATCAGCCCCAGCATTTT,CATNPGGPGSNQPQHF
NA,many,TRBV6-1,TRBJ1-1,TGTGCCAGCAGTGAAGTTTCACAGGGACTCTTT,CASSEVSQGLF
TRBD1,few,TRBV6-5,TRBJ2-7,TGTGCCAGCAGCCGGACAGGGTTCGAGCAGTACTTC,CASSRTGFEQYF
NA,NA,TRBV6-5,TRBJ2-5,TGTGCCAGCAGTGTGGACAGAGAGACCCAGTACTTC,CASSVDRETQYF
NA,few,TRBV30,TRBJ1-6,TGTGCCCGACGTACAGGCCAGGTGGAATCACCCCTCCACTTT,CARRTGQVESPLHF
TRBD2,NA,TRBV9,TRBJ2-5,TGTGCCAGCAGCGTAGAGAGGGGCGGGGGGGCGGAGACCCAGTACTTC,CASSVERGGGAETQYF
NA,NA,TRBV6-6,TRBJ1-5,TGTGCCAGCAGATCAGGGCCTTATAGGAGCAATCAGCCCCAGCATTTT,CASRSGPYRSNQPQHF
NA,NA,TRBV6-6,TRBJ1-1,TGTGCCAGCAGGCCGGCAGGGGAGAACACTGAAGCTTTCTTT,CASRPAGENTEAFF
NA,NA,TRBV27,TRBJ2-6,TGTGCCAGCAGGATAACAGGGACTGGGGCCAACGTCCTGACTTTC,CASRITGTGANVLTF
TRBD1,NA,TRBV7-8,TRBJ2-7,TGTGCCAGCAGCTTAGTTACCGGGACAGGGAACGAGCAGTACTTC,CASSLVTGTGNEQYF
NA,NA,TRBV18,TRBJ1-2,TGTGCCAGCTCACCCACAGGGAGAGGCTACACCTTC,CASSPTGRGYTF
NA,NA,TRBV9,TRBJ2-2,TGTGCCAGCAGCGTAGAAGCGTCCCCTAACACCGGGGAGCTGTTTTTT,CASSVEASPNTGELFF
TRBD1,NA,TRBV7-2,TRBJ1-2,TGTGCCAGCAGCTTCGACAGGGTTAACTATGGCTACACCTTC,CASSFDRVNYGYTF